The following is a TCR beta chain sequence with its context. The table lists this clonotype with many counts. There is no known antigen for this receptor. There are no base qualities to consult, and no much larger clone falls within one base. Whole blood was used without fractionating the cells, so the repertoire represented all peripheral T cells without sorting. As controls, ten to eleven uninfected healthy donors were sampled, and several of those donors gave samples twice, about 3 months apart. For RNA extraction, about 2.3 ml of peripheral blood was drawn into Tempus tubes. Residual genomic DNA was removed with the TURBO-DNase kit and globin mRNA was depleted with GLOBINclear. The junction shows trimming of 4 bases on V and 7 bases on J, plus 12 bases between the germline ends. Reading the germline V gene gives CDR1 SGHDT and CDR2 YYEEEE. The CDR3 numbers 13 residues from cysteine through phenylalanine. The CDR3 DNA has 39 bases and is translated from base 1.

These data come from a study of HIV-infected patients and healthy controls (dated by TCRdb to the mid-2010s). In the study overall: Whether deep TCR repertoire sequencing of small blood samples from HIV patients could capture immune perturbation and reconstitution was tested in the study. What the study reported, not specific to this receptor: Compared with controls, HIV-infected patients showed significantly different mean usage of eight alpha and eight beta V genes. The apparent post-therapy recovery of the Gini index in HIV-infected patients was not reproduced in size-matched repertoire data. More CDR3s were shared between individuals among healthy controls than among HIV+ patients, as measured by Jaccard index and by the count of highly shared sequences. The study did not determine donor HLA types. The use of whole blood limited sequencing depth and precluded separation of the dynamics of distinct T-cell subpopulations. A major limit on how widely the findings apply, in the view of the authors, was that only sixteen HIV-infected individuals were processed. MAIT cell alpha-chain CDR3s were present at high frequency in healthy controls but severely depleted in HIV+ repertoires. Alpha-beta chain pairing was not determined in the samples. The observed differences in diversity were not explained by the slight differences in age and sex profiles between the study cohorts. Rare events from HIV-infected data received too much weight under size-matching, and comparisons were complicated by unequal numbers of distinct sequences between patients and controls. HIV-infected repertoires had significantly higher mean Gini indices than controls, possibly reflecting oligoclonality. During therapy, a significant decrease in frequency was seen for HIV-associated CDR3s, whereas no significant change was found for CMV-associated CDR3s, although most of them became more frequent. Compared with untreated HIV+ repertoires, healthy control repertoires had roughly threefold more distinct CDR3s and a higher Shannon diversity.

SuperScript III was used to reverse transcribe 500 ng RNA with primers targeting the alpha and beta constant regions. Separate libraries for the alpha and beta chains were generated through chain-specific third strand synthesis that incorporated multiplexing indices. The protocol used a single primer pair to amplify all rearrangements within a chain, which avoided primer bias, and attached molecular barcodes to each cDNA molecule. T4 RNA Ligase 1 joined purified cDNA to a 5' RACE adapter that carried a random hexamer and the SP2 sequencing primer site. The authors primed second strand synthesis from the SP2 site with Phusion polymerase and used slow temperature ramps to favor optimal annealing. Each molecule's 12-nucleotide barcode consisted of two random hexamer sequences, both added before amplification and joined together. A short first PCR added P5 and P7 adapter elements plus a second index, followed by an approximately 24-cycle amplification PCR with P5s and P7 primers. The libraries went through 27 PCR cycles in total, were quantified on a Qubit, were sized on a Bioanalyzer, and were diluted to roughly 4 nM. Sequencing of the normalized libraries was performed on an Illumina MiSeq with 2 x 250 paired-end kits. Reverse transcription reactions underwent purification over MinElute columns, with elution into around 10 ul Tris-Cl. Adapter ligations were incubated for about 22 hours at 16 degrees C and subsequently purified with AMPure XP beads at a 1:1 ratio. On the authors' methods: A modified Decombinator processed the demultiplexed FASTQ files and output V, J, insert and barcode information. Any sequence that shared a barcode yet differed from the dominant sequence was discarded as an error, and the number of original cDNA molecules was estimated by counting barcodes clustered at Levenshtein distance 3. The R packages ineq, vegan, igraph and RCytoscape were used for downstream analyses, with IMGT nomenclature and CDR3 definitions applied. V gene usage was calculated across distinct sequences, with every TCR tallied a single time to avoid skew from clonal expansion. Similarity networks connected unique CDR3 amino acid sequences within a donor whenever two sequences differed by a single Levenshtein edit. The authors compiled published HIV-specific CDR3s (about 99 alpha, some 710 beta) and CMV-specific CDR3s (approximately 13 alpha, a few hundred beta) and searched for them in the repertoires. Random subsampling to size-matched repertoires demonstrated that the decreased diversity in patients did not result from their lower sequence numbers. The public sequencing data were trimmed at Q25 with fastp and processed into clonotypes with MiXCR by TCRdb, which kept only in-frame beta chains. Rows with a matching CDR3 protein are joined into one entry that keeps the most common DNA and genes. TCRdb's processing, not the authors', yielded these V and J calls. This sample is represented by tens of thousands of distinct CDR3 sequences; more than 7.5% of them were singletons. Approximately 3.9% of the sample is taken by the ten largest.

The chain is encoded by TRBV5-6 joined to TRBJ1-5; confidence is insufficient to name the D gene. Sequenced material: blood. The sequence derives from an adult in good health. The DNA sequence reads TGTGCCAGCAGCCGCAATATAGAGCAGCCCCAGCATTTT. Its protein product is CASSRNIEQPQHF.